This T cell receptor (beta chain) was retrieved from a study of cytomegalovirus exposure and HLA in healthy donors. PCR used 60 Vbeta primers and 13 Jbeta primers. Assay: immunoSEQ multiplex PCR; the TCRdb copy retains only in-frame clones and omits some. This table holds around 150,000 clones, approximately 67% found once. Whole-study findings and limits: Analyses of presence/absence relied on an assumption of roughly uniform sequencing depth across donors.

This clone occurred a few times. Its antigen remains unidentified. From germline, CDR1 is SEHNR and CDR2 FQNEAQ (reference sequence). The germline V and J ends were trimmed by 6 bases and 2 bases, with 13 bases remaining between them. CDR3 length: 14 amino acids. The sequence was obtained from a woman aged 55-70 years in good health and CMV-seronegative. The chain employs TRBV7-9 and TRBJ1-1; unclear D gene. Sequencing was carried out using PBMCs. The CDR3 region is CASRRPRGNTEAFF. DNA of the CDR3: TGTGCCAGCAGGCGGCCCCGGGGTAACACTGAAGCTTTCTTT.